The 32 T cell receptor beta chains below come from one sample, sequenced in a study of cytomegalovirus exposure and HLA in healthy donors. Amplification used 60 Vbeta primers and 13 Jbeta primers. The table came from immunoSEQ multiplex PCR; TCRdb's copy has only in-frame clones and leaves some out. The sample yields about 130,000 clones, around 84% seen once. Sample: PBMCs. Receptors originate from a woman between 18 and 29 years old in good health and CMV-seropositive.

DNA for the CDR3: TGTGCCATCAGGAAAAACAGGGGAGAGGATGAGACCCAGTACTTC. Translating it yields CAIRKNRGEDETQYF. This chain uses TRBV10-3 with TRBJ2-5, with 7 bases fitting TRBD1. Germline V gives CDR1 ENHRY, CDR2 SYGVKD. CDR3 size: 15 residues. The V segment lost 6 bases and the J segment 5 bases; nucleotides outside the gene matches: 12.

CDR3 amino acids: CASSEQGWEKLFF. CDR3 bases: TGTGCCAGCAGTGAACAGGGGTGGGAAAAACTGTTTTTT. The rearrangement joins TRBV6-1 to TRBJ1-4; a possible D gene is TRBD1 (6 bases). The CDR3 consists of 13 residues. Germline-derived CDR1 and CDR2 are MNHNS and SASEGT. Trimming removed 2 bases from V and 8 bases from J, with 9 bases in between.

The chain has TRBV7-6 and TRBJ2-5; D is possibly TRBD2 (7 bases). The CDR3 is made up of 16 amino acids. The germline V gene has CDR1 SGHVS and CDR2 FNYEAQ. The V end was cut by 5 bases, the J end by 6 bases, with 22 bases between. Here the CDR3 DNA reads TGTGCCAGCAGCCCAGGCTCTGGGGGGGGGCAGAAGACCCAGTACTTC. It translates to CASSPGSGGGQKTQYF.

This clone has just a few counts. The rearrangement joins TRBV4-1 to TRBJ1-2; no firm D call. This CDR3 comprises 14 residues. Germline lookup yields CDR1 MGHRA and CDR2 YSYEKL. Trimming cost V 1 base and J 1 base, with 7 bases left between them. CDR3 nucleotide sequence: TGCGCCAGCAGCCAAGCCGCCAGTAACTATGGCTACACCTTC. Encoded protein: CASSQAASNYGYTF.

In DNA form, the CDR3 reads TGTGCCAGCAGCGCGACCGGGACTAACCCAAAGCAAGAGACCCAGTACTTC. Its protein product is CASSATGTNPKQETQYF. The rearrangement links TRBV9 to TRBJ2-5; 7 positions match TRBD2. Germline CDR1 reads SGDLS; CDR2 reads YYNGEE. There are 17 residues in the CDR3. Germline trimming cut 3 bases from V and 2 bases from J; bases unmatched to any gene: 13.

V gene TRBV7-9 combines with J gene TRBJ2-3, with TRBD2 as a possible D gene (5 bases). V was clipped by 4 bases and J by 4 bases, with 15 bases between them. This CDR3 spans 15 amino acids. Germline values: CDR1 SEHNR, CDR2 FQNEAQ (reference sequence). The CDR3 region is CASSWVGSDPDTQYF. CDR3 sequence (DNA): TGTGCCAGCAGCTGGGTAGGTAGCGACCCAGATACGCAGTATTTT.

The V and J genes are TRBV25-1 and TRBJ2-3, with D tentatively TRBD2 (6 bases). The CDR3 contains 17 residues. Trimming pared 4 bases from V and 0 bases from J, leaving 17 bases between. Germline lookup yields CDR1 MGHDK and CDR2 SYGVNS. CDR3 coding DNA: TGTGCCAGCAGTGTACCCCGTTACGGGGGAAGCACAGATACGCAGTATTTT. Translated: CASSVPRYGGSTDTQYF.

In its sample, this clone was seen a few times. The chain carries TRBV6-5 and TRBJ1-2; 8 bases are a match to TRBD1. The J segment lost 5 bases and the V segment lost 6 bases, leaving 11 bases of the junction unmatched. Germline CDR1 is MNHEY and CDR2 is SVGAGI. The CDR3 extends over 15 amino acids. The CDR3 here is CASRGQGESVYGYTF. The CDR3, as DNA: TGTGCCAGCAGAGGACAGGGAGAGTCGGTTTATGGCTACACCTTC.

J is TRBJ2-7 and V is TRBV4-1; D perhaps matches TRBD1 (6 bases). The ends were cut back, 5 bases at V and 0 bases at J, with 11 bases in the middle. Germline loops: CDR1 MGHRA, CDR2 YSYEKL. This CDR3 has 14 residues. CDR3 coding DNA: TGCGCCAGCAGCACCGGGACACTCTCCTACGAGCAGTACTTC. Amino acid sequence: CASSTGTLSYEQYF.

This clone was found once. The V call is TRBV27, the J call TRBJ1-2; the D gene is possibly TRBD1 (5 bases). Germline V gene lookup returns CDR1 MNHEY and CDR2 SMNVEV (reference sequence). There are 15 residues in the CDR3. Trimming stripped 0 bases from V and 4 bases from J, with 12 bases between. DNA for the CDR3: TGTGCCAGCAGTTTATCGGGCAGGGTAGGCTATGGCTACACCTTC. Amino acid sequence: CASSLSGRVGYGYTF.

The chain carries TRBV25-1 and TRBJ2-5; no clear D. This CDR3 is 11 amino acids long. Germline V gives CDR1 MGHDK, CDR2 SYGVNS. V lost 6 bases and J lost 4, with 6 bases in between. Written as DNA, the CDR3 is TGTGCCAGCAGGGGCCTAGAGACCCAGTACTTC. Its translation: CASRGLETQYF.

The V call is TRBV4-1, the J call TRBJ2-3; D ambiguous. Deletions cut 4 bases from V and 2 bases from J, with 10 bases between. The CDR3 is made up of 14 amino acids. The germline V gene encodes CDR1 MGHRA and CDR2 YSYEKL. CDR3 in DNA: TGCGCCAGCAGCCCATTGCAGGACACAGATACGCAGTATTTT. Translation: CASSPLQDTDTQYF.

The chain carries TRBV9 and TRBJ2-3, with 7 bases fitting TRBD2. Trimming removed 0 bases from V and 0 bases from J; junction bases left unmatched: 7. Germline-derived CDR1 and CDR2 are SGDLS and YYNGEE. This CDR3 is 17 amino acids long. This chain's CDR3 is CASSVAGGTTSTDTQYF. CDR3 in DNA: TGTGCCAGCAGCGTAGCGGGGGGAACAACTAGCACAGATACGCAGTATTTT.

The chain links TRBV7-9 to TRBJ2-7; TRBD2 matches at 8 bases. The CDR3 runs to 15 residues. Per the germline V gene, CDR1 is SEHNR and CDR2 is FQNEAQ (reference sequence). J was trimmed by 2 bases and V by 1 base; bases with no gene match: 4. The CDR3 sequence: CASSLVLRGAYEQYF. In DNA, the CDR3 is TGTGCCAGCAGCTTAGTCTTGCGGGGGGCCTACGAGCAGTACTTC.

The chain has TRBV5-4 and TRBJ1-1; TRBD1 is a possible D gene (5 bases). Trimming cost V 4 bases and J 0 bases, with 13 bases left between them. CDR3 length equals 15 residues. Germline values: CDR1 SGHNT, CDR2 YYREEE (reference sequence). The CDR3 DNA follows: TGTGCCAGCAGCCCTCCGGGACTGATGAACACTGAAGCTTTCTTT. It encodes CASSPPGLMNTEAFF. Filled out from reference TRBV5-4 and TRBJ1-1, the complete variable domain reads ETGVTQSPTHLIKTRGQQVTLRCSSQSGHNTVSWYQQALGQGPQFIFQYYREEENGRGNFPPRFSGLQFPNYSSELNVNALELDDSALYLCASSPPGLMNTEAFFGQGTRLTVV.

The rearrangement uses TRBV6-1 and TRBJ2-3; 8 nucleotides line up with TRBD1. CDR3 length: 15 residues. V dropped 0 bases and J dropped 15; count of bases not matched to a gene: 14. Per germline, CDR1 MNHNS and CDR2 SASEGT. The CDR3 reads CASSEALAGGQLSYF. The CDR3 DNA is TGTGCCAGCAGTGAAGCGCTGGCAGGGGGCCAGCTCTCATATTTT.

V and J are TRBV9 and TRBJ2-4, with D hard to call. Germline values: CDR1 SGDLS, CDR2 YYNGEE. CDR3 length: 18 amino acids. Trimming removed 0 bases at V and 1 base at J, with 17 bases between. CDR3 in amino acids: CASSVVRRTAGAKNIQYF. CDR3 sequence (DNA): TGTGCCAGCAGCGTAGTAAGGAGAACTGCCGGGGCCAAAAACATTCAGTACTTC.

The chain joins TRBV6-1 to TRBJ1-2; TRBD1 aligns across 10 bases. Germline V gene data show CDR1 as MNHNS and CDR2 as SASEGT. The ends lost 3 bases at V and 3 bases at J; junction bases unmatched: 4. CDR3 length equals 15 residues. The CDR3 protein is CASSDGTGVYYGYTF. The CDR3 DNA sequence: TGTGCCAGCAGTGATGGGACAGGGGTTTACTATGGCTACACCTTC.

In DNA, the CDR3 is TGTGCCAGCAGCGCCCGGGACACCTCCTACAATGAGCAGTTCTTC. Protein sequence: CASSARDTSYNEQFF. The rearrangement joins TRBV9 to TRBJ2-1; tentative D call: TRBD1 (6 bases). The CDR3 runs 15 residues. CDR1 and CDR2 (germline): SGDLS, YYNGEE. V gave up 3 bases and J gave up 0 bases, with 10 bases separating them.

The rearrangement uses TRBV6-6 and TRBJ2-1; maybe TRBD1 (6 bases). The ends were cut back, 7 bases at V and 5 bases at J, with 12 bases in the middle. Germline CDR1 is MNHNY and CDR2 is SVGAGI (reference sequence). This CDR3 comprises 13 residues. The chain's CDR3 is CASNRVLDNEQFF. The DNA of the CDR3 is TGTGCCAGCAACAGGGTACTTGACAATGAGCAGTTCTTC.

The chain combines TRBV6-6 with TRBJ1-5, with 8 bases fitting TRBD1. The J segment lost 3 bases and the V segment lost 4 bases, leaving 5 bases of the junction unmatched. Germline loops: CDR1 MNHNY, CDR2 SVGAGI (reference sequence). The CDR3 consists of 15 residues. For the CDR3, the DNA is TGTGCCAGCAGTTGGGGGGACAGGACCAATCAGCCCCAGCATTTT. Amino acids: CASSWGDRTNQPQHF.

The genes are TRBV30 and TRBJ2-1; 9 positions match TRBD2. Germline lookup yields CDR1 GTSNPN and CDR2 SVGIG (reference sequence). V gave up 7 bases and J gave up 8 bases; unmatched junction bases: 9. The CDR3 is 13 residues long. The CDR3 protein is CASKAGGVYEQFF. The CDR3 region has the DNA TGTGCCTCTAAAGCGGGGGGCGTCTATGAGCAGTTCTTC.

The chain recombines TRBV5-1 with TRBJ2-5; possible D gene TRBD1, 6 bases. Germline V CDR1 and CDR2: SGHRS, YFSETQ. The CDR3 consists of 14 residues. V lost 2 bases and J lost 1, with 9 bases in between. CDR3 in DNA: TGCGCCAGCAGCTTCGGACAGATCCAAGAGACCCAGTACTTC. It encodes CASSFGQIQETQYF.

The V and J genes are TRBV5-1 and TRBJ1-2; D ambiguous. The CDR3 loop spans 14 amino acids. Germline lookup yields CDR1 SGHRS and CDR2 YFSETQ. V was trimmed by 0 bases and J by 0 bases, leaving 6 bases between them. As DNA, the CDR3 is TGCGCCAGCAGCTTGGACAGCACTAACTATGGCTACACCTTC. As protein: CASSLDSTNYGYTF.

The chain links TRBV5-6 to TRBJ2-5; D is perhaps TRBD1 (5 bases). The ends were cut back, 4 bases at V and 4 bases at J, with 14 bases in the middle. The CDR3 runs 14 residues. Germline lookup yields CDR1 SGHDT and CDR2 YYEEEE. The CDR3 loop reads CASSDPRQSETQYF. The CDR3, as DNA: TGTGCCAGCAGCGACCCTAGACAGTCAGAGACCCAGTACTTC.

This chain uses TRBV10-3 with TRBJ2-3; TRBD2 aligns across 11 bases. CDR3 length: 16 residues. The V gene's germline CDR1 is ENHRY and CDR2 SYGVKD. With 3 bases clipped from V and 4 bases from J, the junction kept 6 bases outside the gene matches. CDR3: CAISDRGLAAPDTQYF. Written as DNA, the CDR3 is TGTGCCATCAGTGATAGGGGACTAGCGGCACCAGATACGCAGTATTTT.

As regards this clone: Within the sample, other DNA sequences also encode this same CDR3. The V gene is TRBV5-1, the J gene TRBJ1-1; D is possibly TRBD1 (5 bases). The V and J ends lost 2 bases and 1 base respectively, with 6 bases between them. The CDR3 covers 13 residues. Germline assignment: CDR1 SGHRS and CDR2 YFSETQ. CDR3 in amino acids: CASSLTGNTEAFF. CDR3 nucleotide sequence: TGCGCCAGCAGCTTAACAGGGAACACTGAAGCTTTCTTT. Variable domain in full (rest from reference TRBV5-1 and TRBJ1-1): KAGVTQTPRYLIKTRGQQVTLSCSPISGHRSVSWYQQTPGQGLQFLFEYFSETQRNKGNFPGRFSGRQFSNSRSEMNVSTLELGDSALYLCASSLTGNTEAFFGQGTRLTVV.

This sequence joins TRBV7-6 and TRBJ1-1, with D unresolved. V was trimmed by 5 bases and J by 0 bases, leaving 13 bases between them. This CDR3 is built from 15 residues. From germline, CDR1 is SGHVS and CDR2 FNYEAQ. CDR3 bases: TGTGCCAGCAGCCAAAGCGGGATTATGAACACTGAAGCTTTCTTT. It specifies CASSQSGIMNTEAFF.

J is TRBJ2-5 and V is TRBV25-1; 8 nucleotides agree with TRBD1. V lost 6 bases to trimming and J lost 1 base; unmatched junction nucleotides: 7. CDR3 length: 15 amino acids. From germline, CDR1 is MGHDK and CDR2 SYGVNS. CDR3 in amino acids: CASSTGGTIQETQYF. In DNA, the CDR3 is TGTGCCAGCAGCACAGGGGGGACGATCCAAGAGACCCAGTACTTC.

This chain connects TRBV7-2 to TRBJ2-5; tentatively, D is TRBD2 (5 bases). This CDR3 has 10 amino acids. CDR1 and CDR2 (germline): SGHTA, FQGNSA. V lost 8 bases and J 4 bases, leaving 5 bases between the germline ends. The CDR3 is CASGGETQYF. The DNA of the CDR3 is TGTGCCAGCGGAGGAGAGACCCAGTACTTC. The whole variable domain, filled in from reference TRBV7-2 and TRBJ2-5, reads GAGVSQSPSNKVTEKGKDVELRCDPISGHTALYWYRQSLGQGLEFLIYFQGNSAPDKSGLPSDRFSAERTGGSVSTLTIQRTQQEDSAVYLCASGGETQYFGPGTRLLVL.

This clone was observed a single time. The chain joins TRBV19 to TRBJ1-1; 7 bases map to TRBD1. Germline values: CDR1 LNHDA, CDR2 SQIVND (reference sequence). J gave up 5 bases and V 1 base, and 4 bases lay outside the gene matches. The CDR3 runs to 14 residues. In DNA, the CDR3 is TGTGCCAGTAGTATAGCCCCAGGGGGGACTGAAGCTTTCTTT. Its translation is CASSIAPGGTEAFF.

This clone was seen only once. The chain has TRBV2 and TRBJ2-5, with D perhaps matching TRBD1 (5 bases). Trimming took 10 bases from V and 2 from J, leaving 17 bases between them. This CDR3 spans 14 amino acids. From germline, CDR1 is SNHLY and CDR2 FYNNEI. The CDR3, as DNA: TGTGCCAACCCCCCTTCGGACAAACAAGAGACCCAGTACTTC. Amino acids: CANPPSDKQETQYF.